This TCR beta chain was documented in a study of blood T cell repertoires in COVID-19. Clones were read by immunoSEQ multiplex PCR, and TCRdb kept only the in-frame ones, dropping some. The sample shows over 200,000 clones, 70% to 85% of them seen only once. Germline CDR1 reads LNHDA; CDR2 reads SQIVND (reference sequence). The CDR3 has 17 residues. Between the trimmed V and J ends, which lost 4 bases and 0 bases, there was a span of 16 bases. This TCR was sampled from a man aged 55 to 69 who had recovered from COVID-19. The specimen sequenced was PBMCs or T cells enriched from blood (not recorded which). V gene TRBV19 combines with J gene TRBJ1-5; D not resolved. The chain's CDR3 is CASSSWGWEYSNQPQHF. CDR3 DNA sequence: TGTGCCAGTAGTAGTTGGGGATGGGAGTATAGCAATCAGCCCCAGCATTTT.